This T cell receptor beta chain was found in a study of identical twins. Regarding the study as a whole: Monozygotic twins shared more out-of-frame TCR alpha than recombination models predicted. Where beta out-of-frame sequences were concerned, excess twin sharing was weaker. It was possible that invariant MAIT and iNKT cells partly confounded the zero-insertion analyses.

About this clonotype: Its antigen is unknown. The junction departs from the called germline gene at one end, perhaps through a read error.

Germline V gives CDR1 MGHRA, CDR2 YSYEKL. The CDR3 spans 14 residues. Template switching created a universal primer site, and the cDNA included unique molecular identifiers. MiXCR was run by TCRdb on the 5' RACE reads, yielding one entry per CDR3 protein. The table records roughly 1,500,000 distinct CDR3 sequences, around 29% of them present only once. This rearrangement joins TRBV4-1 to TRBJ2-7, with D tentatively TRBD2 (5 bases). Sample: cord blood. The sequence was collected from a newborn girl in good health. The CDR3 is CTSSQKFRDYEQYF. CDR3 coding DNA: TGCACCAGCAGCCAAAAATTCCGGGACTACGAGCAGTACTTC.